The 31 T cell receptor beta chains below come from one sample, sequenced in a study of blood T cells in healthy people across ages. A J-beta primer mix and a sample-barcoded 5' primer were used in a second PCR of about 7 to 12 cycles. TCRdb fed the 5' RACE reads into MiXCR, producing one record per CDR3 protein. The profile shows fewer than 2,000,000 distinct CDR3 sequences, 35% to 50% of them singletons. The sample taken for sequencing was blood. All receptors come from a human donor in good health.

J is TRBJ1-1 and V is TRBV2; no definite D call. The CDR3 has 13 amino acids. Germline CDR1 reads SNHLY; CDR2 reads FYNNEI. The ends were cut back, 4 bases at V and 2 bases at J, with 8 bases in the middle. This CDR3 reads CASSGDHNTEAFF. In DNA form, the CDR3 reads TGTGCCAGCAGTGGAGACCATAACACTGAAGCTTTCTTT.

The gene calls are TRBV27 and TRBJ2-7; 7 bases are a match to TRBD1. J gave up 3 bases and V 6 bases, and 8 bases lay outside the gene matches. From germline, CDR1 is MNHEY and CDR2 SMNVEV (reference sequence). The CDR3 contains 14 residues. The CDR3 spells CASSLTGDGYEQYF. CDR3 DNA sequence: TGTGCCAGCAGCCTCACAGGGGACGGCTACGAGCAGTACTTC.

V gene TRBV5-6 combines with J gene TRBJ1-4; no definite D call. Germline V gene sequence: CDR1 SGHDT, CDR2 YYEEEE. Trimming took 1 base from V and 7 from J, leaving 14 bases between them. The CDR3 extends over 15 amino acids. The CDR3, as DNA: TGTGCCAGCAGCTTGAGGAACACGGAGTTTGAAAAACTGTTTTTT. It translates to CASSLRNTEFEKLFF. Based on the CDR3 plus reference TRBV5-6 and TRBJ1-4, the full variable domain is DAGVTQSPTHLIKTRGQQVTLRCSPKSGHDTVSWYQQALGQGPQFIFQYYEEEERQRGNFPDRFSGHQFPNYSSELNVNALLLGDSALYLCASSLRNTEFEKLFFGSGTQLSVL.

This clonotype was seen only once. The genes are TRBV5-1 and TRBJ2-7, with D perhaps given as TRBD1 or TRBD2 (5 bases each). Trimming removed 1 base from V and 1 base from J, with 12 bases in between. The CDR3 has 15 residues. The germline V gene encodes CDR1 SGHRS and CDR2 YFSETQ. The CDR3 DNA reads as TGCGCCAGCAGCTTGTTGGGGGTGGGTTCCTACGAGCAGTACTTC. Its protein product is CASSLLGVGSYEQYF.

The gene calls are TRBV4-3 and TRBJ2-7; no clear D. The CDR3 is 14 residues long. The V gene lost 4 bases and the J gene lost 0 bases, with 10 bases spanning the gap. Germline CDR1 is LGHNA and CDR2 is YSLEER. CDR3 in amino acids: CASSPSWDSYEQYF. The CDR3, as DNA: TGCGCCAGCAGCCCGAGCTGGGACTCCTACGAGCAGTACTTC.

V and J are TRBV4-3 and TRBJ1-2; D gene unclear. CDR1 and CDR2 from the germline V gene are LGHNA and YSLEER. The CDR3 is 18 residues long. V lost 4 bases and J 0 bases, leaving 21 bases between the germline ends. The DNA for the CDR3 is TGCGCCAGCAGCCCCTCATCGGGGATATATGGAGCTAACTATGGCTACACCTTC. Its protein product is CASSPSSGIYGANYGYTF.

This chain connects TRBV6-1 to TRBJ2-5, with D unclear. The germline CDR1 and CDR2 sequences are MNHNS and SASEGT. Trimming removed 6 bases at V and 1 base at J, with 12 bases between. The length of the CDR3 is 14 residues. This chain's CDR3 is CASSQLGPQETQYF. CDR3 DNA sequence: TGTGCCAGCAGCCAACTTGGACCCCAAGAGACCCAGTACTTC.

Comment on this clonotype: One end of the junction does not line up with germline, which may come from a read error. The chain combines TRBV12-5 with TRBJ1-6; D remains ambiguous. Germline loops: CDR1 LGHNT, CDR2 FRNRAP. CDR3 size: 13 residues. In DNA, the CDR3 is TGTGCTAGTGGACCTGACTCTTTCTCACTCCTCCACTTT. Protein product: CASGPDSFSLLHF.

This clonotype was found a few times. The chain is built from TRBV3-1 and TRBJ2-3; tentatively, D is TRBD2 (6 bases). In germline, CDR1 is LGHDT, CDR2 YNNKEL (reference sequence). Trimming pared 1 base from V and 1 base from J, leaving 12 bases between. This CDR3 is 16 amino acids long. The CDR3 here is CASSQGPGSGTDTQYF. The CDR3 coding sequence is TGTGCCAGCAGCCAAGGTCCCGGGAGCGGCACAGATACGCAGTATTTT.

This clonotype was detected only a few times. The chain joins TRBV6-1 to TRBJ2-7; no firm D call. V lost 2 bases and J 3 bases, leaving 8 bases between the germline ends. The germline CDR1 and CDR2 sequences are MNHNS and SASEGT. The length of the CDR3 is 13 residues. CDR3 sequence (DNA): TGTGCCAGCAGTGAACCAGGTCACTACGAGCAGTACTTC. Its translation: CASSEPGHYEQYF.

The CDR3 is CASSRYRDPDTQYF. Here the CDR3 DNA reads TGTGCCAGCAGCAGATACAGGGACCCAGATACGCAGTATTTT. The chain is built from TRBV7-3 and TRBJ2-3, with D tentatively TRBD1 (6 bases). The V end was cut by 5 bases, the J end by 4 bases, with 13 bases between. The CDR3 length is 14 residues. Per germline, CDR1 SGHTA and CDR2 FQGTGA.

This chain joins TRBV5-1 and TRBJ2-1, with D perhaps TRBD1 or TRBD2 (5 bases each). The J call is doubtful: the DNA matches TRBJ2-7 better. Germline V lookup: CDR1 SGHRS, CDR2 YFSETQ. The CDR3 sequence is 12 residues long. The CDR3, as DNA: TGCGCCAGCAGCTTCAGGGACCACGAGCAGTACTTC. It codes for CASSFRDHEQYF.

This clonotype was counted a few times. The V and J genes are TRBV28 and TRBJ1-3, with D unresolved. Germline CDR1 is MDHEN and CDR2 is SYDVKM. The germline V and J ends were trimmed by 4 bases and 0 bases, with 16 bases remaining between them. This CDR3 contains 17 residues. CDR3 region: CASSSTSTPISGNTIYF. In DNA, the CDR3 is TGTGCCAGCAGTTCAACGTCCACACCAATCTCTGGAAACACCATATATTTT.

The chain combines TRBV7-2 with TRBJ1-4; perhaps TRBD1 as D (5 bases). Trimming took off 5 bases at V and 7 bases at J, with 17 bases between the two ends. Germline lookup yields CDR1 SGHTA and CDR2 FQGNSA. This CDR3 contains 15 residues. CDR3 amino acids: CASSNRGGLGEKLFF. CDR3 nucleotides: TGTGCCAGCAGCAATAGGGGAGGGCTCGGTGAAAAACTGTTTTTT.

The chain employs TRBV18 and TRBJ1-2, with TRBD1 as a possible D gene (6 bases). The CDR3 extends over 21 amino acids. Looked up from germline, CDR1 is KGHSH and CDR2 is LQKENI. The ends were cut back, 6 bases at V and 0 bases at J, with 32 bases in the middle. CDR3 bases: TGTGCCAGCTCCCCATACCTAGGACAGTCTATCCTCCGGGCACCTAACTATGGCTACACCTTC. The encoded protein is CASSPYLGQSILRAPNYGYTF.

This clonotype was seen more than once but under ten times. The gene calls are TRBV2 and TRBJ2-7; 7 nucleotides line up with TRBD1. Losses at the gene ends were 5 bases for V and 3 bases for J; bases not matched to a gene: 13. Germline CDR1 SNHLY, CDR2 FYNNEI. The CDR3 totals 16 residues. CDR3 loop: CASSLGTEHFLYEQYF. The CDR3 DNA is TGTGCCAGCAGTTTAGGGACAGAACATTTTCTCTACGAGCAGTACTTC.

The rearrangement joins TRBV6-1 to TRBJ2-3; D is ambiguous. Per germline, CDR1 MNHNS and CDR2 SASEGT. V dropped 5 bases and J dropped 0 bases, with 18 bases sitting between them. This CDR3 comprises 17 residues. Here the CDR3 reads CASSQGPKGSSTDTQYF. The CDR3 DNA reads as TGTGCCAGCAGTCAAGGGCCCAAAGGGTCTAGCACAGATACGCAGTATTTT.

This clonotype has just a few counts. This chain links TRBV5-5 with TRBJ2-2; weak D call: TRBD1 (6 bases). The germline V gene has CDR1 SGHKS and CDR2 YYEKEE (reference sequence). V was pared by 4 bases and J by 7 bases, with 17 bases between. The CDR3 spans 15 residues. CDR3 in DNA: TGTGCCAGCAGCCCGGCTTCTACAGGGATCGGGGAGCTGTTTTTT. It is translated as CASSPASTGIGELFF. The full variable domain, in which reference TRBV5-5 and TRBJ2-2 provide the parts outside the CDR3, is DAGVTQSPTHLIKTRGQQVTLRCSPISGHKSVSWYQQVLGQGPQFIFQYYEKEERGRGNFPDRFSARQFPNYSSELNVNALLLGDSALYLCASSPASTGIGELFFGEGSRLTVL.

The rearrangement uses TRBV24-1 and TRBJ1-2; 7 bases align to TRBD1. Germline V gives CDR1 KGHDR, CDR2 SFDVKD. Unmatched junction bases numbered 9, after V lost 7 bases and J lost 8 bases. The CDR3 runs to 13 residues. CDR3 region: CATREQDRDGYTF. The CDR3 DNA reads TGTGCCACCAGAGAGCAAGACAGGGACGGCTACACCTTC.

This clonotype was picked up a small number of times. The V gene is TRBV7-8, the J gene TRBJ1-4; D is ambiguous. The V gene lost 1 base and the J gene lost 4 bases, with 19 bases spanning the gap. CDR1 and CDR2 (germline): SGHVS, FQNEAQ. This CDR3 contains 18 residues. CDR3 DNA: TGTGCCAGCAGCTTAGGCGTTTATGGCGGGTTTATTAATGAAAAACTGTTTTTT. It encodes CASSLGVYGGFINEKLFF.

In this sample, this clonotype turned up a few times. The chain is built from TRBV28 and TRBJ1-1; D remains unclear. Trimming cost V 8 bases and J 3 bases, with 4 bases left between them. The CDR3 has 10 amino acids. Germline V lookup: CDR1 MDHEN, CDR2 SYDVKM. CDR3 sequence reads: CASLDTEAFF. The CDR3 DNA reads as TGTGCCAGCCTCGACACTGAAGCTTTCTTT.

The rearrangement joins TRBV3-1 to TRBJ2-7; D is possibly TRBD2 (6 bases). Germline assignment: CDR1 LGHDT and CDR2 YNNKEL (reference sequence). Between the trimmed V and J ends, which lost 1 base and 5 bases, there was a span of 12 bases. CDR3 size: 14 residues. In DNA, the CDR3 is TGTGCCAGCAGCCAAGGGGGAGGTAAGGACGAGCAGTACTTC. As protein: CASSQGGGKDEQYF.

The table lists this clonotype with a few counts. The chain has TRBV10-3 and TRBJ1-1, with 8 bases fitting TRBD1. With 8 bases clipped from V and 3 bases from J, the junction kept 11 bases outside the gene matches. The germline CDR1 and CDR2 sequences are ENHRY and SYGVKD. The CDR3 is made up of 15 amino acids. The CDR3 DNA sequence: TGTGCCATCGGCAAGACAGGGGAAAAGGACACTGAAGCTTTCTTT. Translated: CAIGKTGEKDTEAFF.

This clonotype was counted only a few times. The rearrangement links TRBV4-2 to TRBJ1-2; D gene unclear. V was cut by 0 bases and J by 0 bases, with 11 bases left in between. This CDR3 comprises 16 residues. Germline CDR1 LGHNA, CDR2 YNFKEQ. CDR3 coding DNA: TGTGCCAGCAGCCAAGATGCGGCGGATACTAACTATGGCTACACCTTC. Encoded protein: CASSQDAADTNYGYTF.

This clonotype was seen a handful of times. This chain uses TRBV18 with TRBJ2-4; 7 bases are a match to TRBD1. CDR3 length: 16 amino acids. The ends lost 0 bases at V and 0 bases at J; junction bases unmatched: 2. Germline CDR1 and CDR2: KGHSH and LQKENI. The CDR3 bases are TGTGCCAGCTCACCACCACAGGGGCTAGCCAAAAACATTCAGTACTTC. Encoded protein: CASSPPQGLAKNIQYF. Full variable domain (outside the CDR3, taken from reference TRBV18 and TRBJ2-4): NAGVMQNPRHLVRRRGQEARLRCSPMKGHSHVYWYRQLPEEGLKFMVYLQKENIIDESGMPKERFSAEFPKEGPSILRIQQVVRGDSAAYFCASSPPQGLAKNIQYFGAGTRLSVL.

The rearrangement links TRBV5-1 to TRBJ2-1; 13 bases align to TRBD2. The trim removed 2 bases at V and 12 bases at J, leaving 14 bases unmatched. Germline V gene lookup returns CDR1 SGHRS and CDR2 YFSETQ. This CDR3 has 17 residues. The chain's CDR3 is CASSFTLGLAGIRAQFF. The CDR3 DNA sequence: TGCGCCAGCAGCTTTACTCTGGGACTAGCGGGGATCAGGGCGCAGTTCTTC.

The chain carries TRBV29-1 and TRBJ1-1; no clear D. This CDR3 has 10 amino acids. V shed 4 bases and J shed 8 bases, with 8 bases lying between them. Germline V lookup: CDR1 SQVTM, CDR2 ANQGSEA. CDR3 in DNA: TGCAGCGTTGTAGCAGTAGAAGCTTTCTTT. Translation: CSVVAVEAFF.

The CDR3 protein is CSARDNNNSPLHF. DNA of the CDR3: TGCAGTGCCCGGGACAATAATAATTCACCCCTCCACTTT. J is TRBJ1-6 and V is TRBV20-1, with D tentatively TRBD1 (6 bases). Trimming removed 6 bases from V and 5 bases from J, with 11 bases in between. CDR3 length: 13 amino acids. Germline-derived CDR1 and CDR2 are DFQATT and SNEGSKA (reference sequence).

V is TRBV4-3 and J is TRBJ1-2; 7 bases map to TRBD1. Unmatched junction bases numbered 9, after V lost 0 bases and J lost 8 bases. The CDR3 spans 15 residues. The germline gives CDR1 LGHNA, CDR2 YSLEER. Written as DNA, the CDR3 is TGCGCCAGCAGCCAAGATTACCACCCCAGGGGGGGCTACACCTTC. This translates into CASSQDYHPRGGYTF.

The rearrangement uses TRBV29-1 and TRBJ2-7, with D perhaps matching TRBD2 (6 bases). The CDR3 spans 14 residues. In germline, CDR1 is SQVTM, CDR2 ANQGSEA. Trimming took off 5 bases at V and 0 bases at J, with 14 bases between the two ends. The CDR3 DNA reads TGCAGCGTTAGGAGGGACTTCAGCTCCTACGAGCAGTACTTC. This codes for CSVRRDFSSYEQYF.

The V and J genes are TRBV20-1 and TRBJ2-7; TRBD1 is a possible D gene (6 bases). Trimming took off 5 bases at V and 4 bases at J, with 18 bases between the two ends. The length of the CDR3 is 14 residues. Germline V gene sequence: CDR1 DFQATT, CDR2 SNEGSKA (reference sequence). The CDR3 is CSADGGHGGYEQYF. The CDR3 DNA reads TGCAGTGCTGATGGGGGACACGGAGGATACGAGCAGTACTTC.